This TCR beta chain was recorded in a study of shared clonotypes between healthy human individuals. The wider study: Aged between 18 and 49, the donors were two women and three men.

Trimming left V 0 bases short and J 2 bases short, with 8 bases between. Germline values: CDR1 SGHRS, CDR2 YFSETQ. This CDR3 is 14 amino acids long. A single count supports this clone. Genomic DNA per cell subset filled all wells of several immunoSEQ plates. In the original workflow: Filtering differed for immunoSEQ, which gave only junction sequences without quality scores. The repertoire was sequenced with immunoSEQ multiplex PCR; TCRdb's copy has only in-frame clones and lacks some. V and J calls and clone size are those listed in that table; D and trimming were worked out from the DNA. Here the sample spans about 480,000 clones, about 80% being singletons.

V usage is TRBV5-1 and J usage is TRBJ2-5; D unclear. This clonotype was obtained from a woman between 35 and 50 years old in good health. Some clones in this sample may be carry-over from other donors' samples. Input material: PBMCs. DNA for the CDR3: TGCGCCAGCAGCTTGGATCCGGGTCAAGAGACCCAGTACTTC. Its translation: CASSLDPGQETQYF.